The rows below give T cell receptor beta chains drawn from one sample of a study of cytomegalovirus exposure and HLA in healthy donors. TCRdb's table, derived via immunoSEQ multiplex PCR, lists solely in-frame clones and lacks some. This table holds some 150,000 clones, more than 75% found once. Material: PBMCs. The receptors shown here come from a man in his late teens or twenties in good health and CMV-seronegative. The CDR3 runs from the conserved cysteine through the conserved F or W. The D gene is left open where the match is weak. Part of the rows lack a size; the others show once, few, many or a class for expanded clones.

.	TRBV5-1	TRBD2	TRBJ2-2	TGCGCCAGCAGCTCTAGGCTAGCGGGCACCGGGGAGCTGTTTTTT	CASSSRLAGTGELFF
.	TRBV30	.	TRBJ1-5	TGTGCCTGGGCCCGACAGAATAGCAATCAGCCCCAGCATTTT	CAWARQNSNQPQHF
.	TRBV28	TRBD1	TRBJ2-7	TGTGCCAGCAGGACTCCCGGGACAGCCCCTTACGAGCAGTACTTC	CASRTPGTAPYEQYF
.	TRBV6-1	TRBD1	TRBJ2-1	TGTGCCAGCAGTCACCGGGACAGGGGGCTTGGTGAGCAGTTCTTC	CASSHRDRGLGEQFF
.	TRBV5-4	TRBD2	TRBJ2-5	TGTGCCAGCAGCTTAGCGGGGGGCATCCAAGAGACCCAGTACTTC	CASSLAGGIQETQYF
.	TRBV6-6	TRBD2	TRBJ2-7	TGTGCCAGCAGTTCCACTAGCGGGAACTACGAGCAGTACTTC	CASSSTSGNYEQYF
few	TRBV7-8	.	TRBJ1-5	TGTGCCAGCAGCTTACTTCAGGGTAGCAATCAGCCCCAGCATTTT	CASSLLQGSNQPQHF
.	TRBV6-5	TRBD1	TRBJ1-2	TGTGCCAGCACCGACAGGGCAAACTATGGCTACACCTTC	CASTDRANYGYTF
.	TRBV7-6	TRBD1	TRBJ2-1	TGTGCCAGCAGCCACCGGGACAGCTCCTACAATGAGCAGTTCTTC	CASSHRDSSYNEQFF
.	TRBV27	TRBD1	TRBJ2-3	TGTGCCAGCGGGGAAAGGACAGGTTATGGGGACACAGATACGCAGTATTTT	CASGERTGYGDTDTQYF
.	TRBV27	.	TRBJ2-5	TGTGCCAGCAGTGGGAGCCCACAGCCTCCCAGACTGGGGACCCAGTACTTC	CASSGSPQPPRLGTQYF
once	TRBV5-4	TRBD2	TRBJ2-5	TGTGCCAGCAGCTTGGGTCTAGCGGGGGAGACCCAGTACTTC	CASSLGLAGETQYF
.	TRBV6-1	.	TRBJ1-6	TGTGCCAGCAGTGATATATCAGGGGTCGATTCACCCCTCCACTTT	CASSDISGVDSPLHF
.	TRBV28	TRBD1	TRBJ2-3	TGTGCCAGCAGTTTAGAGGGGGCAGGGTCCCATACGCAGTATTTT	CASSLEGAGSHTQYF
.	TRBV9	TRBD2	TRBJ2-7	TGTGCCAGCAGCGCATCATGGGGGGGAGGCTACGAGCAGTACTTC	CASSASWGGGYEQYF
.	TRBV10-2	.	TRBJ2-7	TGCGCCAGCCGTTTTGGACACCAACCCTCCTACGAGCAGTACTTC	CASRFGHQPSYEQYF
.	TRBV10-3	.	TRBJ2-5	TGTGCCATCAGTGAGCCTGGGGGCGGAACATGGGGCCAAGAGACCCAGTACTTC	CAISEPGGGTWGQETQYF
.	TRBV28	.	TRBJ2-5	TGTGCCAGCAGGGACAGCGTGGCCGCTGAGACCCAGTACTTC	CASRDSVAAETQYF
.	TRBV27	TRBD1	TRBJ2-1	TGTGCCAGCCACCCCGGGACAGCTTACAATGAGCAGTTCTTC	CASHPGTAYNEQFF
once	TRBV6-1	.	TRBJ1-2	TGTGCCAGCAGTGATGGGAGGAACTATGGCTACACCTTC	CASSDGRNYGYTF
.	TRBV7-2	.	TRBJ2-1	TGTGCCAGCAGCGAACCGGGACTCCCCCACAATGAGCAGTTCTTC	CASSEPGLPHNEQFF
.	TRBV5-1	TRBD1	TRBJ1-1	TGCGCCAGCAGACCCCTCCCACAGGGGGTGAACACTGAAGCTTTCTTT	CASRPLPQGVNTEAFF
.	TRBV13	TRBD1	TRBJ1-2	TGTGCCAGCAGCTTAGGAACAGGGGTAGGACTTGGCTACACCTTC	CASSLGTGVGLGYTF
.	TRBV18	.	TRBJ1-2	TGTGCCAGCTCACCCGTGAGGCCGACCTATGGCTACACCTTC	CASSPVRPTYGYTF
.	TRBV7-9	TRBD1	TRBJ1-1	TGTGCCAGCAGCTCGGACAGGGGGAGCACTGAAGCTTTCTTT	CASSSDRGSTEAFF
.	TRBV5-4	.	TRBJ1-4	TGTGCCAGCAGCCCAGGGTCCCCTCAGGGTGAAAAACTGTTTTTT	CASSPGSPQGEKLFF
.	TRBV28	.	TRBJ1-4	TGTGCTTCGAGGGGGACGGCTAATGAAAAACTGTTTTTT	CASRGTANEKLFF
.	TRBV28	TRBD2	TRBJ2-4	TGTGCCAGCAGTCCCCTAGCGGGAGGAGCCAAAAACATTCAGTACTTC	CASSPLAGGAKNIQYF
.	TRBV7-2	.	TRBJ1-4	TGTGCCAGCAGCCTTAGGGAGTTCGCAACTAATGAAAAACTGTTTTTT	CASSLREFATNEKLFF
few	TRBV6-6	.	TRBJ2-5	TGTGCCAGCAGTTACTCGAGACAGAATGCCAGAGAGACCCAGTACTTC	CASSYSRQNARETQYF
.	TRBV7-6	TRBD1	TRBJ2-1	TGTGCCAGCAGCCGCGGGACAGGGGGCGATTTGGAGCAGTTCTTC	CASSRGTGGDLEQFF
.	TRBV4-2	TRBD2	TRBJ2-7	TGTGCCAGCAGCCAAGAGGTCGGGACTAGCTACGAGCAGTACTTC	CASSQEVGTSYEQYF
.	TRBV28	.	TRBJ1-5	TGTGCCAGCAGTTTAGGGTCCCTAGATCAGCCCCAGCATTTT	CASSLGSLDQPQHF
.	TRBV18	.	TRBJ1-5	TGTGCCAGCTCACTCGGAATAGAGGGCAATCAGCCCCAGCATTTT	CASSLGIEGNQPQHF
.	TRBV5-1	.	TRBJ1-1	TGCGCCAGCAGCTTATGGGAGACGAACACTGAAGCTTTCTTT	CASSLWETNTEAFF
.	TRBV5-6	.	TRBJ2-5	TGTGCCAGCAGCTTGACAGGGAGTCGGGAGACCCAGTACTTC	CASSLTGSRETQYF
.	TRBV19	TRBD1	TRBJ1-6	TGTGCCTCCCAGGGGGTATTAAGCATATCCTATAATTCACCCCTCCACTTT	CASQGVLSISYNSPLHF
.	TRBV4-2	.	TRBJ2-3	TGTGCCAGCAGCCAAGAGGGGCCATCGGACACGCAGTATTTT	CASSQEGPSDTQYF
.	TRBV6-6	TRBD1	TRBJ1-2	TGTGCCAGCGGGGGACAGAGCTATGGCTACACCTTC	CASGGQSYGYTF
.	TRBV28	.	TRBJ1-4	TGTGCCAGCAGTTATCGTCACGGGGGGCTGAATTTGTTTTTT	CASSYRHGGLNLFF
.	TRBV19	TRBD2	TRBJ2-5	TGTGCCAGTAGAGGAGGGTGGTCGGGAGGGACCCAGTACTTC	CASRGGWSGGTQYF
.	TRBV6-5	.	TRBJ2-7	TGTGCCAGCAGTTACACTCCGACCTACGAGCAGTACTTC	CASSYTPTYEQYF
.	TRBV2	TRBD1	TRBJ1-4	TGTGCCAGCAGCCAGGGACAGTCTAATGAAAAACTGTTTTTT	CASSQGQSNEKLFF
.	TRBV29-1	.	TRBJ1-1	TGCAGCGCGGAGCGACGGGGGGCAGGGACTGAAGCTTTCTTT	CSAERRGAGTEAFF